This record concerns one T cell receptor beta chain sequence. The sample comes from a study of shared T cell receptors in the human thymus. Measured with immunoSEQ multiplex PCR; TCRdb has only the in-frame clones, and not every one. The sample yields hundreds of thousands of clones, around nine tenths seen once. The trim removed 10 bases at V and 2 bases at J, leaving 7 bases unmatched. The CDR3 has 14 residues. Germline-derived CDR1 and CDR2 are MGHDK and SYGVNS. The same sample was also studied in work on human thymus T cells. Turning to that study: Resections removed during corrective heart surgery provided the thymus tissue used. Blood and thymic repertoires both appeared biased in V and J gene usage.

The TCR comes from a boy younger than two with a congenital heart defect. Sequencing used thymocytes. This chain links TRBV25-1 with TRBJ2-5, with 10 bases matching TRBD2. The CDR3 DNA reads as TGTGCCACCGCCAAGCGGGAGGGACAAGAGACCCAGTACTTC. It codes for CATAKREGQETQYF. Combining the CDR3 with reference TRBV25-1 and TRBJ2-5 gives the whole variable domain EADIYQTPRYLVIGTGKKITLECSQTMGHDKMYWYQQDPGMELHLIHYSYGVNSTEKGDLSSESTVSRIRTEHFPLTLESARPSHTSQYLCATAKREGQETQYFGPGTRLLVL.